This T cell receptor (beta chain) came from a study of blood T cell repertoires in COVID-19. Enrolled during active infection, Seattle patients were then followed longitudinally. Sequenced by immunoSEQ multiplex PCR; TCRdb stores in-frame clones only, minus some. Counted here are some 200,000 clones, 70% to 90% occurring once; the ten biggest clones make up approximately 0.97%. V lost 3 bases and J 8 bases, leaving 12 bases between the germline ends. The germline V gene has CDR1 SGHRS and CDR2 YFSETQ. This CDR3 is 13 amino acids long. The chain couples TRBV5-1 to TRBJ2-1; D might be TRBD2 (5 bases). The sequence derives from a man aged 55 to 70 with COVID-19, enrolled during active disease. The sequencing input was peripheral blood. The CDR3 protein is CASSWETGYEQFF. The CDR3 coding sequence is TGCGCCAGCAGCTGGGAGACTGGGTATGAGCAGTTCTTC.